This TCR beta chain was captured in a study of shared clonotypes between healthy human individuals. Study-level results: Donor clonotype sharing was expected to depend on sequencing depth.

Donors had no recently reported acute infections or vaccinations and were HIV-negative. Note on this clone: Its antigen is currently unknown.

The assay was run at deep level. Produced via immunoSEQ multiplex PCR; TCRdb's table is partial and in-frame only. The sample shows around 940,000 clones, 76% of them seen only once. In germline, CDR1 is LNHDA, CDR2 SQIVND (reference sequence). Trimming left V 3 bases short and J 5 bases short, with 10 bases between. This CDR3 is 13 amino acids long. V and J are TRBV19 and TRBJ2-5; tentatively, D is TRBD2 (6 bases). Sequenced input: memory CD4+ T cells sorted from blood. The subset denotes: CD45RA-negative fraction. The receptor was derived from a man aged 18 to 35 in good health. CDR3 amino acids: CASSMNGGETQYF. In DNA form, the CDR3 reads TGTGCCAGTAGTATGAACGGAGGGGAGACCCAGTACTTC.